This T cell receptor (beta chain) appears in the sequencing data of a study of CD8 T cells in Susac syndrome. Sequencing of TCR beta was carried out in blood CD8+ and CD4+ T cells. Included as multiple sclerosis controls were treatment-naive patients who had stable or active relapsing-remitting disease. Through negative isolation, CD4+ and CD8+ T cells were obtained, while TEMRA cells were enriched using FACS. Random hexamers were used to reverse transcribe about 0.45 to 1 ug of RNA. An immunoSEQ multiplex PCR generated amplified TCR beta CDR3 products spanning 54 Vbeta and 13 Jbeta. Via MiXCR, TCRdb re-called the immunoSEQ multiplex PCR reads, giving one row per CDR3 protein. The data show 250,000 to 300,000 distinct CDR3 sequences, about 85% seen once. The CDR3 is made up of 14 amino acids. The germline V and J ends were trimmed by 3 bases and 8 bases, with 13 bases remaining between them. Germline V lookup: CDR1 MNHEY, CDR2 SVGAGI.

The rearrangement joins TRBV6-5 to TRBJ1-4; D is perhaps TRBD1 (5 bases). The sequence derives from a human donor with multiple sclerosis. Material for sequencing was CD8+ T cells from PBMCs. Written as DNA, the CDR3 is TGTGCCAGCAGTTATGGGGGGTCCGAGGAAAAACTGTTTTTT. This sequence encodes CASSYGGSEEKLFF.